This TCR beta chain was documented in a study of blood T cell repertoires in COVID-19. As for the study in general: Acute and convalescent COVID-19 samples came from the United States, Italy and Spain. From T cells, B-cell-depleted T cells, or PBMCs came the material, which was cDNA or gDNA.

As handled by the study authors: Amplification of reference gene primers was used by the study to estimate nucleated cell counts. Produced via immunoSEQ multiplex PCR; TCRdb's table is partial and in-frame only. V and J calls and clone size follow that table, whereas D and trimming were derived from the DNA. The profile shows roughly 100,000 clones, nearly 90% of them singletons. This clone was observed once. CDR3 size: 13 residues. CDR1 is SGHDN and CDR2 is FVKESK in the germline V gene. Trimming cost V 4 bases and J 6 bases, with 13 bases left between them. This TCR was sampled from a woman older than 75 with active COVID-19. The gene calls are TRBV14 and TRBJ2-7, with D possibly matching TRBD2 (5 bases). Specimen: peripheral blood. CDR3 protein: CASSLGWSGEQYF. The CDR3 coding sequence is TGTGCCAGCAGCCTTGGTTGGAGCGGCGAGCAGTACTTC.